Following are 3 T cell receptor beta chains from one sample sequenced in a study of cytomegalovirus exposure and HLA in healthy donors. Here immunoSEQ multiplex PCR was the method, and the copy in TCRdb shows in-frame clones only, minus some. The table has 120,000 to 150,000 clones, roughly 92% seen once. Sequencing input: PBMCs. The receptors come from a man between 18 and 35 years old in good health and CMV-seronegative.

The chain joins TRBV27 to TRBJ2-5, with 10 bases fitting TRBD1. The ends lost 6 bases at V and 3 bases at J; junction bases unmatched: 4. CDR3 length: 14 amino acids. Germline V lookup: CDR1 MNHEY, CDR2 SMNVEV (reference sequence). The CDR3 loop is CASSRGTGEETQYF. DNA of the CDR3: TGTGCCAGCAGCCGTGGGACAGGGGAAGAGACCCAGTACTTC.

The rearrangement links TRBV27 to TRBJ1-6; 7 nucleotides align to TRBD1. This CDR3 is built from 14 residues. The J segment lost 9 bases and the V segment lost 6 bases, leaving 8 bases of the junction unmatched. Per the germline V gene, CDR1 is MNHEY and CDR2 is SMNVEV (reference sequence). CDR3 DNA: TGTGCCAGCAGCCTTGAAGGGGGCGGTTCACCCCTCCACTTT. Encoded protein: CASSLEGGGSPLHF.

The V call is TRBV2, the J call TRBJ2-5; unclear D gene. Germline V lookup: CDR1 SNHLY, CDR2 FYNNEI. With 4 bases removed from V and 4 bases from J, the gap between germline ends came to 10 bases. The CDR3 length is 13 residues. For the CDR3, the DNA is TGTGCCAGCAGTGCTAGGAAGCCAGAGACCCAGTACTTC. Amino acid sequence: CASSARKPETQYF.